Below are 28 T cell receptor beta chains sequenced from a single sample in a study of cytomegalovirus exposure and HLA in healthy donors (TCRdb year 2017). Receptor amplification or capture employed the immunoSEQ multiplex PCR assay. For the multiplex PCR, a mixture combining 60 forward primers for TCR Vbeta segments and 13 reverse primers for TCR Jbeta segments was used. This immuneACCESS table, as held by TCRdb, lists in-frame sequences with V and J called but not all clones. Of the missing ones, under half trace to an unresolved V gene in checked studies; the others have no known cause. In all, the sample holds about 86,000 clones, and over 60% of those were seen once. The ten largest clones capture approximately 6% of the sample. Sequenced material: PBMCs. All receptors derive from a female donor in good health and CMV-seronegative.

This chain joins TRBV9 and TRBJ2-7; 11 bases match TRBD1. Unmatched junction bases numbered 14, after V lost 3 bases and J lost 6 bases. Germline assignment: CDR1 SGDLS and CDR2 YYNGEE. This CDR3 has 17 amino acids. CDR3 in amino acids: CASSAGPGQGAVREQYF. CDR3 bases: TGTGCCAGCAGCGCCGGACCCGGACAGGGGGCTGTACGCGAGCAGTACTTC.

The rearrangement links TRBV4-1 to TRBJ1-4, with 10 bases fitting TRBD1. Per the germline V gene, CDR1 is MGHRA and CDR2 is YSYEKL. The J segment lost 0 bases and the V segment lost 3 bases, leaving 4 bases of the junction unmatched. CDR3 size: 17 residues. In DNA, the CDR3 is TGCGCCAGCAGCCAGGCCGGGACAGGGGCAACTAATGAAAAACTGTTTTTT. Its translation: CASSQAGTGATNEKLFF.

The V call is TRBV29-1, the J call TRBJ1-2; 8 bases are a match to TRBD1. CDR3 length: 15 amino acids. CDR1 and CDR2 from the germline V gene are SQVTM and ANQGSEA. The J segment lost 3 bases and the V segment lost 6 bases, leaving 12 bases of the junction unmatched. CDR3 nucleotides: TGCAGCGTCGGGACAGGTCAGGGGCTTTACTATGGCTACACCTTC. This encodes CSVGTGQGLYYGYTF.

This rearrangement joins TRBV7-9 to TRBJ2-2, with D possibly being TRBD2 (7 bases). V was pared by 2 bases and J by 4 bases, with 17 bases between. The V gene's germline CDR1 is SEHNR and CDR2 FQNEAQ (reference sequence). This CDR3 is built from 17 residues. CDR3 sequence: CASSLPLGGAVTGELFF. The CDR3 nucleotides read TGTGCCAGCAGCTTACCCCTGGGGGGGGCGGTCACCGGGGAGCTGTTTTTT.

The chain links TRBV7-9 to TRBJ1-1; D possibly corresponds to TRBD1 (6 bases). The CDR3 consists of 15 residues. Germline V gene sequence: CDR1 SEHNR, CDR2 FQNEAQ (reference sequence). V lost 7 bases to trimming and J lost 5 bases, with 20 bases between them. The chain's CDR3 is CASMGRGAATTEAFF. The CDR3 DNA is TGTGCCAGCATGGGGAGGGGGGCCGCTACTACTGAAGCTTTCTTT.

This clone showed up just once. The chain links TRBV29-1 to TRBJ1-3; D is uncertain. This CDR3 region has 12 residues. Germline values: CDR1 SQVTM, CDR2 ANQGSEA. The V gene lost 1 base and the J gene lost 8 bases, with 9 bases spanning the gap. Written as DNA, the CDR3 is TGCAGCGTTGAAGGAGGGTTAGACACCATATATTTT. Its translation: CSVEGGLDTIYF.

This clone was seen once. V is TRBV28 and J is TRBJ2-5; 8 bases are shared with TRBD1. The DNA matches TRBJ2-7 better at its end, which makes the J call doubtful. Looked up from germline, CDR1 is MDHEN and CDR2 is SYDVKM. This CDR3 region has 15 residues. DNA of the CDR3: TGTGCCAGCAGTCACCCGACAGGGGTGTCCTACGAGCAGTACTTC. The encoded protein is CASSHPTGVSYEQYF.

The rearrangement uses TRBV6-6 and TRBJ1-1; a weak D match, TRBD1 (6 bases). There are 14 residues in the CDR3. V lost 2 bases and J lost 3, with 10 bases in between. Germline V CDR1 and CDR2: MNHNY, SVGAGI (reference sequence). The chain's CDR3 is CASSYPNRDTEAFF. The DNA for the CDR3 is TGTGCCAGCAGTTACCCAAACAGGGACACTGAAGCTTTCTTT.

As to this clone: Other DNA variants within this sample encode the same CDR3. The chain is built from TRBV7-9 and TRBJ1-1; a possible D gene is TRBD1 (6 bases). Trimming took 6 bases from V and 1 from J, leaving 9 bases between them. Germline CDR1 reads SEHNR; CDR2 reads FQNEAQ (reference sequence). The length of the CDR3 is 13 residues. CDR3 DNA: TGTGCCAGCAGTTTACAGGGGAACACTGAAGCTTTCTTT. This codes for CASSLQGNTEAFF.

The chain joins TRBV7-9 to TRBJ2-1, with 7 bases aligning to TRBD2. The CDR3 sequence is 16 residues long. Germline CDR1 and CDR2: SEHNR and FQNEAQ (reference sequence). J gave up 8 bases and V 3 bases, and 13 bases lay outside the gene matches. CDR3 residues: CASSFRPSGGVDEQFF. In DNA form, the CDR3 reads TGTGCCAGCAGCTTCCGTCCTAGCGGAGGTGTCGATGAGCAGTTCTTC.

The chain is built from TRBV5-1 and TRBJ2-2; the D gene is possibly TRBD1 (6 bases). The V gene's germline CDR1 is SGHRS and CDR2 YFSETQ. V was pared by 7 bases and J by 0 bases, with 13 bases between. The length of the CDR3 is 15 residues. For the CDR3, the DNA is TGCGCCAGCGCTAGGACAGCAGCGAACACCGGGGAGCTGTTTTTT. As protein: CASARTAANTGELFF. Combining the CDR3 with reference TRBV5-1 and TRBJ2-2 gives the whole variable domain KAGVTQTPRYLIKTRGQQVTLSCSPISGHRSVSWYQQTPGQGLQFLFEYFSETQRNKGNFPGRFSGRQFSNSRSEMNVSTLELGDSALYLCASARTAANTGELFFGEGSRLTVL.

In its sample, this clone was seen a few times. The chain is built from TRBV27 and TRBJ2-7, with 7 bases fitting TRBD2. CDR3 length: 14 residues. With V trimmed by 6 bases and J by 5 bases, 10 bases remained unmatched. In germline, CDR1 is MNHEY, CDR2 SMNVEV (reference sequence). The CDR3 DNA sequence: TGTGCCAGCAGGGCGGGAGTGAAGGTAAACGAGCAGTACTTC. Translated, it gives CASRAGVKVNEQYF.

This rearrangement joins TRBV18 to TRBJ2-3, with D hard to call. The CDR3 has 14 residues. V gave up 3 bases and J gave up 8 bases, with 15 bases separating them. Germline V gene lookup returns CDR1 KGHSH and CDR2 LQKENI. CDR3 coding DNA: TGTGCCAGCTCACCGACCCCCGCCGGCGGTACGCAGTATTTT. Protein sequence: CASSPTPAGGTQYF.

This chain links TRBV28 with TRBJ1-2; the D gene is possibly TRBD1 (5 bases). The CDR3 spans 13 residues. The V and J ends lost 3 bases and 8 bases respectively, with 13 bases between them. Germline V gives CDR1 MDHEN, CDR2 SYDVKM. CDR3 residues: CASSFTGASGYTF. The CDR3 coding sequence is TGTGCCAGCAGTTTTACAGGTGCTTCGGGCTACACCTTC.

This sequence joins TRBV30 and TRBJ1-5, with TRBD1 matching over 10 bases. The CDR3 is made up of 17 amino acids. Germline V lookup: CDR1 GTSNPN, CDR2 SVGIG (reference sequence). The J segment lost 2 bases and the V segment lost 4 bases, leaving 11 bases of the junction unmatched. CDR3 in amino acids: CAWTLGQGVYGNQPQHF. The CDR3 DNA is TGTGCCTGGACCCTTGGACAGGGGGTTTATGGCAATCAGCCCCAGCATTTT.

This clone was observed a handful of times. The chain joins TRBV27 to TRBJ1-2, with TRBD1 matching over 10 bases. Germline V gives CDR1 MNHEY, CDR2 SMNVEV (reference sequence). This CDR3 spans 14 amino acids. The trim removed 5 bases at V and 4 bases at J, leaving 4 bases unmatched. In nucleotides, the CDR3 is TGTGCCAGCAGTGCCGGACAGGGGGGCTATGGCTACACCTTC. Protein sequence: CASSAGQGGYGYTF.

The chain recombines TRBV7-2 with TRBJ2-7; a possible D gene is TRBD1 (5 bases). Germline values: CDR1 SGHTA, CDR2 FQGNSA. The CDR3 sequence is 13 residues long. V lost 4 bases, J lost 6 bases, and 13 bases lay in between. CDR3 amino acids: CASSSQGAAEQYF. The CDR3 DNA reads as TGTGCCAGCAGCTCCCAAGGGGCGGCCGAGCAGTACTTC.

The CDR3 loop is CASSLVEGLDLLTGELFF. The DNA of the CDR3 is TGTGCCAGCAGCTTAGTTGAGGGACTAGATCTTTTGACCGGGGAGCTGTTTTTT. The chain links TRBV11-2 to TRBJ2-2; 8 positions agree with TRBD2. Germline V lookup: CDR1 SGHAT, CDR2 FQNNGV. CDR3 size: 18 residues. The V and J ends lost 1 base and 5 bases, in that order; junction bases with no gene match: 12.

The chain recombines TRBV19 with TRBJ1-2, with 7 bases matching TRBD1. The CDR3 contains 13 residues. V gave up 6 bases and J gave up 6 bases; unmatched junction bases: 7. CDR1 LNHDA and CDR2 SQIVND come from the germline V gene (reference sequence). CDR3 DNA: TGTGCCAGTAGACACCGACAGGGAGATGGCTACACCTTC. Protein sequence: CASRHRQGDGYTF. Based on the CDR3 plus reference TRBV19 and TRBJ1-2, the full variable domain is DGGITQSPKYLFRKEGQNVTLSCEQNLNHDAMYWYRQDPGQGLRLIYYSQIVNDFQKGDIAEGYSVSREKKESFPLTVTSAQKNPTAFYLCASRHRQGDGYTFGSGTRLTVV.

The chain joins TRBV28 to TRBJ1-1; weak D call: TRBD1 (5 bases). The CDR3 runs 13 residues. The V end lost 7 bases, the J end lost 5 bases, and 14 bases lay between the germline ends. In germline, CDR1 is MDHEN, CDR2 SYDVKM. CDR3 loop: CASTLQGGTEAFF. For the CDR3, the DNA is TGTGCCAGCACCCTCCAGGGAGGAACTGAAGCTTTCTTT.

The V gene is TRBV7-6, the J gene TRBJ2-2, with 8 nucleotides matching TRBD2. This CDR3 comprises 16 residues. J lost 7 bases, V lost 2 bases, and 9 bases had no gene match. Germline assignment: CDR1 SGHVS and CDR2 FNYEAQ. The chain's CDR3 is CASSLNPGGLSGELFF. DNA of the CDR3: TGTGCCAGCAGCTTAAATCCGGGAGGGCTAAGCGGGGAGCTGTTTTTT. The whole variable domain, remainder taken from reference TRBV7-6 and TRBJ2-2, is GAGVSQSPRYKVTKRGQDVALRCDPISGHVSLYWYRQALGQGPEFLTYFNYEAQQDKSGLPNDRFSAERPEGSISTLTIQRTEQRDSAMYRCASSLNPGGLSGELFFGEGSRLTVL.

This CDR3 reads CASSFETASYEQYF. The DNA of the CDR3 is TGCGCCAGCAGCTTTGAAACAGCCTCCTACGAGCAGTACTTC. The rearrangement joins TRBV5-1 to TRBJ2-7, with D uncertain. Germline values: CDR1 SGHRS, CDR2 YFSETQ. The CDR3 has 14 amino acids. V was shortened by 2 bases and J by 0 bases, with 9 bases between the two germline ends.

The gene calls are TRBV7-9 and TRBJ1-1, with D possibly TRBD1 on 5 matching bases. Per germline, CDR1 SEHNR and CDR2 FQNEAQ (reference sequence). Deletions cut 3 bases from V and 5 bases from J, with 10 bases between. The CDR3 has 13 residues. The CDR3 sequence: CASSFGGQTEAFF. CDR3 DNA sequence: TGTGCCAGCAGCTTTGGTGGACAAACTGAAGCTTTCTTT.

The chain is built from TRBV2 and TRBJ2-6; perhaps TRBD2 as D (7 bases). Germline CDR1 and CDR2: SNHLY and FYNNEI. The CDR3 length is 15 residues. The ends were cut back, 5 bases at V and 2 bases at J, with 10 bases in the middle. The CDR3: CASSPGGTGANVLTF. For the CDR3, the DNA is TGTGCCAGCAGTCCGGGGGGCACTGGGGCCAACGTCCTGACTTTC.

This clone turned up a few times. The genes are TRBV5-4 and TRBJ2-7, with D perhaps TRBD2 (6 bases). This CDR3 is 14 amino acids long. The V and J ends lost 2 bases and 0 bases respectively, with 9 bases between them. Germline V gives CDR1 SGHNT, CDR2 YYREEE (reference sequence). CDR3 region: CASSFGGPSYEQYF. For the CDR3, the DNA is TGTGCCAGCAGCTTCGGAGGGCCCTCCTACGAGCAGTACTTC.

The chain carries TRBV30 and TRBJ1-5, with a tentative D call TRBD1 (5 bases). Germline CDR1 and CDR2: GTSNPN and SVGIG (reference sequence). V was clipped by 3 bases and J by 0 bases, with 21 bases between them. The CDR3 consists of 18 residues. CDR3 amino acids: CAWSHSAGNTNSNQPQHF. CDR3 DNA: TGTGCCTGGAGCCATTCGGCAGGGAATACAAATAGCAATCAGCCCCAGCATTTT.

The rearrangement joins TRBV6-6 to TRBJ2-3, with TRBD2 matching over 8 bases. Trimming took 6 bases from V and 6 from J; bases not matched to a gene: 8. The CDR3 extends over 14 amino acids. Germline-derived CDR1 and CDR2 are MNHNY and SVGAGI (reference sequence). Here the CDR3 reads CASRGRGGEDTQYF. The DNA of the CDR3 is TGTGCCAGCAGGGGACGGGGGGGTGAGGATACGCAGTATTTT.

There are a few counts of this clone. The chain couples TRBV11-3 to TRBJ1-1; a possible D gene is TRBD1 (5 bases). The CDR3 covers 13 residues. CDR1 SGHNT and CDR2 YENEEA come from the germline V gene. V lost 4 bases and J 1 base, leaving 7 bases between the germline ends. The CDR3 DNA is TGTGCCAGCAGCTGGACAAGGAACACTGAAGCTTTCTTT. It encodes CASSWTRNTEAFF.